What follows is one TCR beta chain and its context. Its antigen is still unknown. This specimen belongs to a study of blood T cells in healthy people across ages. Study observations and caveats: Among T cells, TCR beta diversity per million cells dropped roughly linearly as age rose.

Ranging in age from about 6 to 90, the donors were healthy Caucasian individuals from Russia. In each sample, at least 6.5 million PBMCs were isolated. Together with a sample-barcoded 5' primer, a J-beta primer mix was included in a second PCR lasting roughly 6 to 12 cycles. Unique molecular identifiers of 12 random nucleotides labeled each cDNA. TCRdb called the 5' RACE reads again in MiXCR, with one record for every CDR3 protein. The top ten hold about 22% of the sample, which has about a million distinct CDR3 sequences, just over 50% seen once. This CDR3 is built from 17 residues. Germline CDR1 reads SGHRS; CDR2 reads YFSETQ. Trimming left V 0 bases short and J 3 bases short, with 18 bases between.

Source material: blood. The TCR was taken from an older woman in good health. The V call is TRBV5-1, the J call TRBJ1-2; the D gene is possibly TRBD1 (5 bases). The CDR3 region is CASSLGRGDGIYYGYTF. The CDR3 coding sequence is TGCGCCAGCAGCTTGGGGCGCGGGGACGGAATATACTATGGCTACACCTTC.